This TCR beta chain was obtained from a study of blood T cells in healthy people across ages (dated by TCRdb to about 2015). Background on the whole study: In model experiments, template switching captured roughly one uniquely barcoded TCR beta cDNA molecule for every two T cells. The study measured age-related changes in TCR beta repertoire diversity using deep sequencing normalized with unique cDNA molecular identifiers. Two additional independent replicas of 1 million unique cDNA reads from the same blood draw were analyzed for two donors (one aged 18 to 30 and one aged 80 or older). The donors were divided into four age groups: young (average 16 years), middle-aged (about 39), aged (under 70) and long-lived (around 80). Overall study results and their limits: Compared with the aged group, more naive CD4+ T cells, fewer expanded clones and increased TCR diversity were shown by the long-lived group, suggesting age selection. As age increased, observed TCR beta diversity per million T cells dropped in a roughly linear way, and a significant reduction was already evident by age roughly 40. A strong correlation was found between observed TCR beta diversity and the percentage of naive T cells measured by flow cytometry. Conclusive comparison of naive and antigen-experienced compartments was prevented by the profiling of bulk unsorted PBMCs. Estimates of total diversity based on one million sequenced T cells were considered lower bounds and underestimates. Because the CMV infection status of the donors was unknown, age-related changes in expanded clonotypes may potentially have been confounded.

The library came from 5' RACE. The data were produced on an Illumina HiSeq 2500. A second PCR of about 6 to 11 cycles was run with a J-beta primer mix and a sample-barcoded 5' primer. A template-switch 5' adaptor carrying 12 random nucleotides introduced a unique molecular identifier onto each TCR beta cDNA molecule. Each sample yielded at least 2.5 million CDR3-containing paired-end reads. First-strand cDNA synthesis was performed from all RNA using the Mint cDNA synthesis kit, with priming by a TRBC-specific oligonucleotide. Following uracil-DNA glycosylase treatment, all cDNA underwent a first 18-cycle PCR with the universal primers M1SS and BC2_uni_R. As for how the authors treated the data: Each sample was normalized by randomly selecting 1 million high-quality reads, each carrying a distinct molecular identifier. Reads with shared molecular identifiers were discarded instead of being binned into consensus sequences. MiTCR, set to a Q25 quality threshold and the strictest error-elimination algorithm, was used for CDR3 identification, clonotype clustering and error correction. Lower-bound total TCR beta diversity was estimated with a nonparametric unseen species model using Euler transformation. TCRdb reworked the public reads: Q25 trimming with fastp, MiXCR clone assembly, productive beta chains retained. Each record represents a unique CDR3 protein, reported with the most common genes and DNA among its rows. The V and J calls reflect TCRdb's pipeline rather than the authors' work. This sample lists more than 500,000 distinct CDR3 sequences; about 29% were detected once. About 3.9% of the sample is held by the ten biggest clonotypes.

As concerns this clonotype: The antigen it recognizes is unknown. No clone much larger than this one lies a single base away; base qualities are absent.

The CDR3 goes from the cysteine to the phenylalanine over 13 residues. Of the read, only the CDR3 DNA is kept; its 39 bases are in frame from base 1. Trimming removed 4 bases from V and 2 bases from J, leaving 10 bases between the germline ends. CDR1 and CDR2 were assigned from the germline V gene as SQVTM and ANQGSEA. The roughly 37 donors, aged about 6 to 95 years, were systemically healthy Caucasian individuals from Russia. Roughly 11 milliliters of peripheral blood were drawn from each donor into EDTA-treated Vacutainer tubes. Ficoll-Paque density-gradient centrifugation was used to isolate PBMCs, with at least 6.5 million per sample. Trizol reagent was used to extract total RNA from the PBMCs, yielding at least 6 micrograms per sample. Naive CD45RAhigh/CD27high T cell percentages were measured by flow cytometry on a PBMC aliquot from every donor. This same sample was also taken into another study, of T cells of mothers and their children. As described in the second report: Nine systemically healthy Caucasian individuals served as donors, namely three mothers together with their six children. cDNA synthesis consumed the entire amount of extracted RNA, loaded at 1.5 ug RNA in each 15 ul reaction. In the second PCR, the M1S primer added sample barcodes and 2-4 random nucleotides. Over 8 million TCR beta CDR3 reads came from each mother, compared with 2.5 million to 3.5 million reads from each child. TCR recombination output is similarly shaped by thymic selection in related and unrelated pairs, with a minor effect exerted by inherited differences. Normalized repertoire overlap was always found to be slightly, but never significantly, higher in related mother-child pairs than in unrelated mother-child pairs. No persistent microchimeric T cell clones were found, with a detection sensitivity of approximately 100 clones per million clonotypes. To look for features that set related mother-child pairs apart from unrelated individuals, the researchers ran deep NGS to compare the TCR beta repertoires of mothers and children. Mothers averaged roughly 36 +/- 4 years of age and children averaged around 10 +/- 4 years. Libraries were sequenced on Illumina HiSeq 2000 with 100+100 nt paired-end reads after adapter ligation with NEBNext reagents. To prevent cross-contamination, the mother and child libraries were prepared one month apart and sequenced in separate runs. For each donor, somewhere between roughly 450,000 and 2,000,000 distinct TCR beta clonotypes were identified. Naive TCR beta clonotypes were estimated from low-frequency clonotypes matched to each donor's FACS-determined naive share, without sorting.

The V gene is TRBV29-1 and the J gene is TRBJ2-3; a tentative D match to TRBD2 spans 6 bases. The clonotype was recovered from a boy under 10 years old in good health. The source material was blood. The nucleotide sequence reads TGCAGCGTTGGGGGACTCGTCACAGATACGCAGTATTTT. It codes for CSVGGLVTDTQYF.